This entry lists 6 T cell receptor beta chains sequenced from one sample in a study of graft-versus-host responses after intestinal transplantation (dated by TCRdb to 2020 to 2023). Antigen specificity for these receptors is unknown. In the paper's terms, the time point label means: cells obtained before transplantation from donor or recipient. Libraries were made using the immunoSEQ multiplex PCR assay. The table comes from immuneACCESS by way of TCRdb, which keeps in-frame sequences with V and J called. Part of the clones is missing from these tables; in studies checked, under half for an unresolved V gene and the rest for unknown reasons. The sample table holds approximately 110,000 clones, of which around nine tenths were seen once. Of the sample, roughly 0.24% falls within the top ten clones. The sample in question was unstimulated CD4+ T cells sorted from spleen or lymph node cells, obtained before transplant. These receptors all stem from a human donor who was the organ donor for an intestinal transplant.

This clone was counted between two and nine times. The chain combines TRBV6-1 with TRBJ2-7; tentative D call: TRBD2 (5 bases). V was pared by 7 bases and J by 2 bases, with 18 bases between. This CDR3 has 15 amino acids. Per germline, CDR1 MNHNS and CDR2 SASEGT. The CDR3 DNA is TGTGCCAGCACCCTTTTGGGAGCGGCTACCTACGAGCAGTACTTC. Protein product: CASTLLGAATYEQYF.

CDR3 amino acids: CASSESGQGYTF. The CDR3 DNA sequence: TGTGCCAGCAGTGAGTCAGGGCAGGGCTACACCTTC. The gene calls are TRBV6-1 and TRBJ1-2; a possible D gene is TRBD1 (5 bases). Germline CDR1 MNHNS, CDR2 SASEGT. CDR3 size: 12 residues. Trimming took off 3 bases at V and 8 bases at J, with 10 bases between the two ends.

V and J are TRBV18 and TRBJ2-2, with D possibly TRBD1 on 6 matching bases. CDR3 size: 13 residues. V lost 6 bases and J 2 bases, leaving 7 bases between the germline ends. In germline, CDR1 is KGHSH, CDR2 LQKENI. The CDR3 loop reads CASSGQNTGELFF. The DNA for the CDR3 is TGTGCCAGCTCGGGACAAAACACCGGGGAGCTGTTTTTT.

The chain couples TRBV25-1 to TRBJ1-4, with D possibly matching TRBD1 (5 bases). This CDR3 contains 14 residues. V was cut by 3 bases and J by 5 bases, with 10 bases left in between. From germline, CDR1 is MGHDK and CDR2 SYGVNS. CDR3 protein: CASSDREANEKLFF. CDR3 nucleotides: TGTGCCAGCAGTGACAGGGAAGCGAATGAAAAACTGTTTTTT.

The V and J genes are TRBV9 and TRBJ2-7; unclear D gene. Per the germline V gene, CDR1 is SGDLS and CDR2 is YYNGEE. V lost 0 bases to trimming and J lost 4 bases, with 11 bases between them. CDR3 length: 14 residues. In DNA form, the CDR3 reads TGTGCCAGCAGCGTAGGGCCTACCCCGTACGAGCAGTACTTC. This gives the protein CASSVGPTPYEQYF.

The chain employs TRBV7-6 and TRBJ1-4, with unresolved D. This CDR3 is built from 16 residues. Germline V gives CDR1 SGHVS, CDR2 FNYEAQ. V shed 6 bases and J shed 7 bases, with 21 bases lying between them. CDR3 in amino acids: CASSPRAGAVGEKLFF. DNA for the CDR3: TGTGCCAGCAGTCCCCGAGCCGGAGCTGTGGGTGAAAAACTGTTTTTT.